What follows describes a single T cell receptor beta chain. Its antigen remains unknown. Unmatched junction bases numbered 7, after V lost 7 bases and J lost 1 base. The CDR3 is 14 residues long. CDR1 is SGHRS, CDR2 YFSETQ, per germline. The data were obtained in a study of T cell responses to AZD1222 COVID-19 vaccine. General observations from the study: Seropositive AZD1222 recipients at baseline numbered only five or six.

Produced via immunoSEQ multiplex PCR; TCRdb's table is partial and in-frame only. The table has 60,000 or so clones, roughly 88% seen once. Sequenced here: peripheral blood, sampled on day 0 of AZD1222 vaccination. The V gene is TRBV5-1, the J gene TRBJ1-1; TRBD1 matches 7 bases. The origin of this receptor is an adult in good health. The CDR3 DNA sequence: TGCGCCAGCGGAGAGACAGGGTGGAACACTGAAGCTTTCTTT. It yields the protein CASGETGWNTEAFF.